Sequencing of this T cell receptor beta chain was carried out in a study of Ad26.COV2.S vaccination and SARS-CoV-2 variants (TCRdb year 2021). In terms of the full investigation: Vaccine-arm donors were drawn from COV1001, a multicentre, randomized, double-blind, placebo-controlled phase I-IIa trial of Ad26.COV2.S in healthy adults. TCRbeta repertoire sequencing served as the tool for gauging how specific and how broad the SARS-CoV-2-reactive T cell receptors were following Ad26.COV2.S vaccination. Ad26.COV2.S was given intramuscularly at 5x10^10 or 1x10^11 viral particles, as a single shot or as two shots 56 days apart. Investigators remained blinded to trial group allocation during experiments and outcome assessment. The TCR-sequenced set comprised around 30 samples: about 19 Ad26.COV2.S vaccine recipients, 5 placebo recipients and 8 SARS-CoV-2 convalescent individuals. Trial participants were randomized into five groups of five: low-dose or high-dose Ad26.COV2.S given once or twice, or placebo on both occasions.

The immunoSEQ Assay was used to sequence TCRbeta CDR3 regions. After extraction, genomic DNA underwent amplification by bias-controlled multiplex PCR, followed by high-throughput sequencing. For the original study's pipeline: Collapsing and filtering of sequences were performed to quantify the absolute abundance of each unique TCRbeta CDR3 region. T cell fraction was estimated by normalization of TCRbeta template counts to usable DNA, with usable DNA being measured through amplification of reference genes present in all nucleated cells. Repertoire TCRs were annotated as SARS-CoV-2-specific when V gene, CDR3 amino acid sequence and J gene were exactly matched to a known reactive TCR set. The reference SARS-CoV-2 TCR set was derived from MIRA and filtered for enrichment in COVID-19-positive ImmuneCODE repertoires, a step that removed public or cross-reactive TCRs. Using the MIRA antigens, annotated TCRs were further analysed by specific ORF or by position within an ORF. Breadth was defined as annotated unique rearrangements over total unique productive rearrangements; depth was the summed frequency of those rearrangements. TCR breadth was compared between groups using two-sided Wilcoxon rank-sum tests. TCRdb took over this immuneACCESS table, retaining in-frame rearrangements with V and J assigned. Such tables are incomplete; in checked studies, under half of the missing clones stem from an unresolved V gene, and the remainder is unexplained. V, J and clone size were drawn from that table, and D and trimming were deduced from the DNA. This sample comprises around 300,000 clones, around 89% of them detected only once. The top ten clones comprise around 6.1% of the sample.

The sample's treatment or condition label, decoded: roughly 18 received Ad26.COV2.S at low or high dose, single or two shots; several received placebo; per-sample allocation not given. For vaccine and placebo recipients, repertoires were sequenced using samples collected on day 63 after the first injection. Cohort 1b enrolled roughly 25 adults aged 18-55 years at a single site in Boston, USA, between 29 July and 7 August 2020. Ad26.COV2.S was a replication-incompetent adenovirus type 26 vector that expressed a prefusion-stabilized SARS-CoV-2 spike protein derived from the original Wuhan strain. CDR1 and CDR2 are drawn from the germline V gene (reference sequence): PRHDT, FYEKMQ. The CDR3 measures 16 amino acids from cysteine to phenylalanine. The kept DNA is CDR3 alone, 48 bases in frame from the first base. The germline ends are 20 bases apart after V is trimmed by 8 bases and J by 0 bases. Remarks on this clone: It lacks a known antigen. No clone much larger than this one lies a single base away; base qualities are absent.

Study-wide findings and limitations: The study lacked the statistical power to compare responses across vaccine doses or regimens. Compared with placebo recipients, Ad26.COV2.S recipients showed higher spike-specific TCR breadth (P = 0.0014). After vaccination, spike-specific CD8+ and CD4+ T cell responses were reported to show substantial breadth. According to the authors, total T cell responses may have been underestimated by the TCR breadth and depth analyses. Comparable non-spike TCR breadth was observed between vaccine and placebo recipients, consistent with only spike being contained in the vaccine.

The receptor comes from a person aged 18 to 59 who received the Ad26.COV2.S COVID-19 vaccine or a placebo. Sequencing used peripheral blood, obtained in a trial of Ad26.COV2.S vaccine versus placebo. This sequence uses TRBV13 and TRBJ2-7, with TRBD2 tentatively as D gene (5 bases match). The DNA sequence is TGTGCCAGCCTCCATAAAGGGAGCCCCAGCTCCTACGAGCAGTACTTC. It translates as CASLHKGSPSSYEQYF.